The 12 T cell receptor beta chains below all came from one sample that was sequenced in a study of blood T cell repertoires in COVID-19. This table comes from immunoSEQ multiplex PCR, and its TCRdb copy is limited to in-frame clones, with some not included. The profile covers approximately 170,000 clones, with about 90% appearing a single time and approximately 9.4% taken by the ten largest. The sequenced material came from PBMCs or T cells enriched from blood (not recorded which). Every receptor here comes from a woman under 30 who had recovered from COVID-19.

This clone has a handful of counts. The chain combines TRBV9 with TRBJ1-2, with D hard to call. This CDR3 comprises 13 residues. Germline V gives CDR1 SGDLS, CDR2 YYNGEE. With 6 bases removed from V and 2 bases from J, the gap between germline ends came to 11 bases. The CDR3 DNA reads as TGTGCCAGCACCCTTGGGCAGAACTATGGCTACACCTTC. Its translation: CASTLGQNYGYTF. The full variable domain, in which reference TRBV9 and TRBJ1-2 provide the parts outside the CDR3, is DSGVTQTPKHLITATGQRVTLRCSPRSGDLSVYWYQQSLDQGLQFLIQYYNGEERAKGNILERFSAQQFPDLHSELNLSSLELGDSALYFCASTLGQNYGYTFGSGTRLTVV.

The J gene is TRBJ2-3, the V gene TRBV7-9; 8 bases are a match to TRBD2. The germline gives CDR1 SEHNR, CDR2 FQNEAQ (reference sequence). The CDR3 is 16 residues long. With V trimmed by 1 base and J by 7 bases, 10 bases remained unmatched. The DNA for the CDR3 is TGTGCCAGCAGCTTAGGTTCGTCGGGAGGGCCTAATACGCAGTATTTT. This sequence encodes CASSLGSSGGPNTQYF.

The J gene is TRBJ2-5, the V gene TRBV4-1; D is perhaps TRBD2 (6 bases). V lost 4 bases to trimming and J lost 3 bases, with 18 bases between them. Germline V gene sequence: CDR1 MGHRA, CDR2 YSYEKL. There are 16 residues in the CDR3. The CDR3 coding sequence is TGCGCCAGCAGCCTGACTCGGACCCCGGGAGAAGAGACCCAGTACTTC. Translating it yields CASSLTRTPGEETQYF.

The V gene is TRBV10-1, the J gene TRBJ1-2; D is uncertain. Trimming took off 0 bases at V and 4 bases at J, with 12 bases between the two ends. The CDR3 is 15 amino acids. Looked up from germline, CDR1 is WNHNN and CDR2 is SYGVQD (reference sequence). CDR3 residues: CASSESPTPVYGYTF. DNA for the CDR3: TGCGCCAGCAGTGAGTCCCCCACCCCAGTCTATGGCTACACCTTC.

V usage is TRBV2 and J usage is TRBJ1-4, with a tentative D call TRBD1 (6 bases). Trimming pared 2 bases from V and 0 bases from J, leaving 13 bases between. CDR1 and CDR2 (germline): SNHLY, FYNNEI. This CDR3 comprises 17 residues. DNA of the CDR3: TGTGCCAGCAGTGAATTGGCGGGGGCGGCAACTAATGAAAAACTGTTTTTT. It codes for CASSELAGAATNEKLFF. Combining the CDR3 with reference TRBV2 and TRBJ1-4 gives the whole variable domain EPEVTQTPSHQVTQMGQEVILRCVPISNHLYFYWYRQILGQKVEFLVSFYNNEISEKSEIFDDQFSVERPDGSNFTLKIRSTKLEDSAMYFCASSELAGAATNEKLFFGSGTQLSVL.

Note on this clone: Other DNA sequences in this specimen translate into the identical CDR3. The chain is built from TRBV7-2 and TRBJ1-1; tentatively, D is TRBD1 (5 bases). Germline CDR1 and CDR2: SGHTA and FQGNSA. The CDR3 spans 14 residues. Deletions cut 5 bases from V and 1 base from J, with 11 bases between. The CDR3 sequence: CASSPRGGNTEAFF. In nucleotides, the CDR3 is TGTGCCAGCAGCCCTCGGGGGGGGAACACTGAAGCTTTCTTT.

The chain carries TRBV28 and TRBJ2-1; tentative D call: TRBD1 (5 bases). This CDR3 comprises 16 residues. The germline CDR1 and CDR2 sequences are MDHEN and SYDVKM. V lost 6 bases to trimming and J lost 0 bases, with 15 bases between them. CDR3 sequence (DNA): TGTGCCAGCAGGCCGGTAGGGGATAGCTCCTACAATGAGCAGTTCTTC. Translated, it gives CASRPVGDSSYNEQFF.

V gene TRBV4-2 combines with J gene TRBJ2-1; 10 bases fit TRBD2. Germline-derived CDR1 and CDR2 are LGHNA and YNFKEQ. The CDR3 runs 17 residues. V shed 0 bases and J 7 bases; nucleotides not matched to a gene: 9. CDR3 amino acids: CASSQDLERGGSNEQFF. CDR3 sequence (DNA): TGTGCCAGCAGCCAAGATTTGGAGCGGGGGGGATCGAATGAGCAGTTCTTC.

J is TRBJ2-3 and V is TRBV3-1 (or the pseudogene TRBV3-2); D uncertain. The CDR3 spans 15 residues. With 4 bases removed from V and 1 base from J, the gap between germline ends came to 12 bases. The germline gives CDR1 LGHDT, CDR2 YNNKEL (reference sequence). The CDR3 sequence: CASSLTPAGTDTQYF. The CDR3 coding sequence is TGTGCCAGCAGCCTGACCCCGGCGGGCACAGATACGCAGTATTTT.

The chain employs TRBV6-6 and TRBJ1-2, with 8 bases aligning to TRBD1. Unmatched junction bases numbered 6, after V lost 2 bases and J lost 7 bases. The CDR3 has 14 residues. The V gene's germline CDR1 is MNHNY and CDR2 SVGAGI (reference sequence). DNA of the CDR3: TGTGCCAGCAGTTACGAGGACAGGGTGGGTGGCTACACCTTC. Protein product: CASSYEDRVGGYTF.

This chain uses TRBV9 with TRBJ1-3; D gene ambiguous. Looked up from germline, CDR1 is SGDLS and CDR2 is YYNGEE. The V and J ends lost 3 bases and 4 bases respectively, with 11 bases between them. The CDR3 length is 14 residues. The CDR3 nucleotides read TGTGCCAGCAGCGAGCCTCCCCCCGGAAACACCATATATTTT. Protein sequence: CASSEPPPGNTIYF.

CDR3 sequence: CASSQGTSGSSYEQYF. For the CDR3, the DNA is TGTGCCAGCAGCCAAGGAACTAGCGGGAGCTCCTACGAGCAGTACTTC. This rearrangement joins TRBV4-2 to TRBJ2-7; 11 bases agree with TRBD2. The J segment lost 0 bases and the V segment lost 1 base, leaving 2 bases of the junction unmatched. Germline V gene data show CDR1 as LGHNA and CDR2 as YNFKEQ. This CDR3 region has 16 residues.